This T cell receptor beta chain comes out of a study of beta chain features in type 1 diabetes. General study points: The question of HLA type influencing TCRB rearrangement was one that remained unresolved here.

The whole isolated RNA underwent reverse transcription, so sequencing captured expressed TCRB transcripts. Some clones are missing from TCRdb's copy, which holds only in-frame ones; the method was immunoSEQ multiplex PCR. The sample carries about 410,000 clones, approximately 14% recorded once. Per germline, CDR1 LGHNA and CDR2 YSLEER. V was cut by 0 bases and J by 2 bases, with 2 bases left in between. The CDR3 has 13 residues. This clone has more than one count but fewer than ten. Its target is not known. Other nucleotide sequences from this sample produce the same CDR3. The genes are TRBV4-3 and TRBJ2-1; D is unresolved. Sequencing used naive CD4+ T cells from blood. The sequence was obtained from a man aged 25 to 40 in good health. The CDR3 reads CASSQEPYNEQFF. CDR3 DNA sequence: TGCGCCAGCAGCCAAGAACCCTACAATGAGCAGTTCTTC.